These 22 T cell receptor beta chains were sequenced from one sample in a study of shared clonotypes between healthy human individuals. TCRdb's table, derived via immunoSEQ multiplex PCR, lists solely in-frame clones and lacks some. Among roughly 86,000 clones, roughly three quarters were seen once, and the ten largest hold about half. Sequenced input: memory CD8+ T cells sorted from blood. As for subset: CD45RO+ cells pooled with CCR7-negative TemRA cells. These receptor sequences come from a man younger than 40 in good health.

The chain employs TRBV28 and TRBJ2-1; no firm D call. The CDR3 totals 12 residues. Germline CDR1 MDHEN, CDR2 SYDVKM. V gave up 1 base and J gave up 7 bases, with 5 bases separating them. CDR3 in DNA: TGTGCCAGCAGTTTATACAAAAATGAGCAGTTCTTC. The encoded protein is CASSLYKNEQFF. Full variable domain (remainder filled in from reference TRBV28 and TRBJ2-1): DVKVTQSSRYLVKRTGEKVFLECVQDMDHENMFWYRQDPGLGLRLIYFSYDVKMKEKGDIPEGYSVSREKKERFSLILESASTNQTSMYLCASSLYKNEQFFGPGTRLTVL.

This clone was found many times. The chain employs TRBV15 and TRBJ2-6, with D possibly being TRBD1 (5 bases). CDR3 length equals 16 residues. Germline V gene data show CDR1 as LNHNV and CDR2 as YYDKDF (reference sequence). V was pared by 0 bases and J by 2 bases, with 8 bases between. The CDR3 is CATSRDPGTGANVLTF. The DNA of the CDR3 is TGTGCCACCAGCAGAGATCCAGGGACTGGGGCCAACGTCCTGACTTTC.

The chain uses TRBV28 and TRBJ2-7; D is unresolved. V was clipped by 4 bases and J by 6 bases, with 10 bases between them. This CDR3 contains 12 residues. Germline V gene data show CDR1 as MDHEN and CDR2 as SYDVKM. The CDR3 nucleotides are TGTGCCAGCAGTTCAAACCCCGTCGAGCAGTACTTC. It yields the protein CASSSNPVEQYF.

In this sample, this clone turned up many times. The CDR3 DNA sequence: TGTGCCAGCAGTCGCGGACAGTTCAACACTGAAGCTTTCTTT. It codes for CASSRGQFNTEAFF. The rearrangement uses TRBV27 and TRBJ1-1, with D perhaps matching TRBD1 (6 bases). This CDR3 has 14 amino acids. Germline CDR1 MNHEY, CDR2 SMNVEV (reference sequence). V lost 5 bases and J lost 2, with 12 bases in between.

This clone was counted between two and nine times. The chain couples TRBV5-1 to TRBJ2-1; possible D gene TRBD1, 5 bases. The CDR3 sequence is 15 residues long. With 6 bases removed from V and 6 bases from J, the gap between germline ends came to 19 bases. Per the germline V gene, CDR1 is SGHRS and CDR2 is YFSETQ. The CDR3 loop is CASNLKNDRTNEQFF. The CDR3 DNA reads TGCGCCAGCAACTTAAAAAACGACAGAACCAATGAGCAGTTCTTC.

V is TRBV25-1 and J is TRBJ2-1; 8 positions agree with TRBD1. Germline values: CDR1 MGHDK, CDR2 SYGVNS. Trimming took 1 base from V and 5 from J; bases not matched to a gene: 7. This CDR3 has 16 amino acids. The CDR3: CASSESGTGTHNEQFF. The CDR3 region has the DNA TGTGCCAGCAGTGAATCCGGGACAGGAACTCACAATGAGCAGTTCTTC.

The chain is built from TRBV21-1 and TRBJ2-7; the table gives TRBD1 as D, unverified against the DNA. TRBV21-1 is termed a pseudogene. The CDR3 loop spans 16 amino acids. The CDR3 is CASRDKQDRGTYEQYF. The CDR3 coding sequence is TGTGCCAGCAGAGATAAACAAGACAGGGGCACCTACGAGCAGTACTTC.

This chain uses TRBV9 with TRBJ2-1; no reliable D call. The V end lost 2 bases, the J end lost 5 bases, and 14 bases lay between the germline ends. This CDR3 region has 15 residues. Germline V gene lookup returns CDR1 SGDLS and CDR2 YYNGEE. The DNA of the CDR3 is TGTGCCAGCAGCGTTAATTTCGGGCAAGACAATGAGCAGTTCTTC. Its protein product is CASSVNFGQDNEQFF.

The count of this clone is one. This rearrangement joins TRBV7-8 to TRBJ2-5; D may be TRBD2 (6 bases). The V gene's germline CDR1 is SGHVS and CDR2 FQNEAQ. This CDR3 comprises 15 residues. The V gene lost 2 bases and the J gene lost 5 bases, with 15 bases spanning the gap. This chain's CDR3 is CASSLWRGPGETQYF. The CDR3, as DNA: TGTGCCAGCAGCTTATGGCGGGGTCCCGGGGAGACCCAGTACTTC.

V is TRBV15 and J is TRBJ2-5; TRBD2 matches 8 bases. This CDR3 is built from 16 residues. J was trimmed by 1 base and V by 1 base; bases with no gene match: 5. Germline CDR1 is LNHNV and CDR2 is YYDKDF (reference sequence). CDR3 residues: CATSRVHSGVQETQYF. As DNA, the CDR3 is TGTGCCACCAGCAGAGTCCATAGCGGGGTCCAAGAGACCCAGTACTTC.

The rearrangement joins TRBV11-2 to TRBJ2-7; possibly TRBD1 for D (6 bases). V lost 4 bases and J 2 bases, leaving 15 bases between the germline ends. From germline, CDR1 is SGHAT and CDR2 FQNNGV. The CDR3 loop spans 15 amino acids. The CDR3 nucleotides read TGTGCCAGCAGCTCGACAGGAATACTACCCTACGAGCAGTACTTC. Translation gives CASSSTGILPYEQYF.

V and J are TRBV20-1 and TRBJ2-1; D gene uncertain. This CDR3 has 11 amino acids. Per germline, CDR1 DFQATT and CDR2 SNEGSKA (reference sequence). V shed 0 bases and J shed 8 bases, with 5 bases lying between them. The CDR3 sequence: CSAREGYEQFF. CDR3 bases: TGCAGTGCTAGAGAGGGATATGAGCAGTTCTTC.

The chain recombines TRBV5-1 with TRBJ2-7, with 9 bases identical to TRBD2. Germline V gene data show CDR1 as SGHRS and CDR2 as YFSETQ. Unmatched junction bases numbered 12, after V lost 3 bases and J lost 11 bases. This CDR3 comprises 14 residues. CDR3 in DNA: TGCGCCAGCAGCTCTAGCGGGAAAAACTCTTTCGAGTACTTC. Its translation: CASSSSGKNSFEYF.

V is TRBV6-6 and J is TRBJ2-5; D uncertain. The V end was cut by 5 bases, the J end by 0 bases, with 4 bases between. Germline loops: CDR1 MNHNY, CDR2 SVGAGI (reference sequence). This CDR3 spans 12 amino acids. The CDR3 region has the DNA TGTGCCAGCAGTCCGGACCAAGAGACCCAGTACTTC. Residues: CASSPDQETQYF.

The CDR3 loop is CSVDLDGMDYEQYF. In nucleotides, the CDR3 is TGCAGCGTTGATCTGGATGGAATGGACTACGAGCAGTACTTC. The chain recombines TRBV29-1 with TRBJ2-7; no clear D. Germline CDR1 SQVTM, CDR2 ANQGSEA. Trimming stripped 3 bases from V and 3 bases from J, with 15 bases between. The CDR3 has 14 amino acids.

The chain couples TRBV14 to TRBJ2-3; 7 bases are a match to TRBD2. This CDR3 region has 18 residues. Per germline, CDR1 SGHDN and CDR2 FVKESK. Germline trimming cut 2 bases from V and 2 bases from J; bases unmatched to any gene: 13. The CDR3 DNA reads as TGTGCCAGCAGCCAATCTTCCTCATCAGCGGGGACCACAGATACGCAGTATTTT. Translation: CASSQSSSSAGTTDTQYF.

This clone was found once. This chain links TRBV5-1 with TRBJ2-3; D not certain. The CDR3 consists of 16 residues. CDR1 and CDR2 (germline): SGHRS, YFSETQ. Trimming left V 1 base short and J 1 base short, with 13 bases between. The CDR3 region has the DNA TGCGCCAGCAGCTTGATGGGTATCCAGGGCACAGATACGCAGTATTTT. Protein sequence: CASSLMGIQGTDTQYF.

The gene calls are TRBV28 and TRBJ1-3; D perhaps matches TRBD1 (6 bases). This CDR3 has 14 amino acids. Trimming cost V 3 bases and J 2 bases, with 8 bases left between them. From germline, CDR1 is MDHEN and CDR2 SYDVKM. The CDR3 DNA reads as TGTGCCAGCAGTTTCTACAGGGCTGGAAACACCATATATTTT. Amino acid sequence: CASSFYRAGNTIYF.

The chain is built from TRBV7-9 and TRBJ2-2, with D unresolved. The V gene's germline CDR1 is SEHNR and CDR2 FQNEAQ (reference sequence). This CDR3 is built from 14 residues. The ends were cut back, 4 bases at V and 1 base at J, with 7 bases in the middle. The CDR3 sequence is CASSYQRNTGELFF. The CDR3 DNA follows: TGTGCCAGCAGCTACCAGCGGAACACCGGGGAGCTGTTTTTT.

The V call is TRBV11-2, the J call TRBJ2-5, with D perhaps TRBD1 (5 bases). The V end lost 5 bases, the J end lost 4 bases, and 17 bases lay between the germline ends. The germline V gene encodes CDR1 SGHAT and CDR2 FQNNGV. The CDR3 extends over 15 amino acids. Here the CDR3 reads CASSTPTETPETQYF. The DNA of the CDR3 is TGTGCCAGCAGCACCCCGACAGAAACCCCAGAGACCCAGTACTTC.

The V and J genes are TRBV7-3 and TRBJ2-1; 7 nucleotides match TRBD2. With V trimmed by 5 bases and J by 0 bases, 16 bases remained unmatched. This CDR3 has 19 amino acids. From germline, CDR1 is SGHTA and CDR2 FQGTGA. The CDR3 DNA is TGTGCCAGCAGCCCCAAACCTAGCGGCTCGATGAGCTCCTACAATGAGCAGTTCTTC. Its protein product is CASSPKPSGSMSSYNEQFF.

The J gene is TRBJ2-1, the V gene TRBV25-1; 10 nucleotides agree with TRBD2. Trimming removed 7 bases from V and 11 bases from J; junction bases left unmatched: 8. The CDR3 totals 13 residues. Germline assignment: CDR1 MGHDK and CDR2 SYGVNS. The CDR3 reads CASMTSGLIQQFF. CDR3 nucleotides: TGTGCCAGCATGACTAGCGGGCTAATTCAGCAGTTCTTC.